Presented here are 16 T cell receptor beta chains from one specimen sequenced in a study of blood T cell repertoires in COVID-19. Sequenced by immunoSEQ multiplex PCR; TCRdb stores in-frame clones only, minus some. Among 250,000 or so clones, 70% to 90% were seen once, and the ten largest hold about 1.6%. Sequenced material: PBMCs or T cells enriched from blood (not recorded which). The source of these receptors is a man aged 35 to 55 who had recovered from COVID-19.

The DNA of the CDR3 is TGTGCCAGCAGTTACGGACTTACGACAGATACGCAGTATTTT. Encoded protein: CASSYGLTTDTQYF. The chain recombines TRBV6-2 or TRBV6-3 with TRBJ2-3; a weak D match, TRBD2 (5 bases). V was trimmed by 2 bases and J by 3 bases, leaving 9 bases between them. This CDR3 has 14 residues. Germline V lookup: CDR1 MNHEY, CDR2 SVGEGT.

The rearrangement links TRBV21-1 to TRBJ1-1; TRBD1, the table's D call, was not compared with the DNA. TRBV21-1 is given as a pseudogene. The CDR3 extends over 19 amino acids. CDR3 region: CASSKALCAGAAEYTEAFF. The CDR3 DNA reads TGTGCCAGCAGCAAAGCGCTATGTGCAGGGGCGGCGGAGTACACTGAAGCTTTCTTT.

This sequence joins TRBV9 and TRBJ2-1; a weak D match, TRBD1 (7 bases). Per the germline V gene, CDR1 is SGDLS and CDR2 is YYNGEE. There are 16 residues in the CDR3. Trimming removed 4 bases at V and 7 bases at J, with 21 bases between. This CDR3 reads CASSPTPGGWGNEQFF. The DNA of the CDR3 is TGTGCCAGCAGCCCTACTCCAGGGGGGTGGGGGAATGAGCAGTTCTTC.

The chain combines TRBV19 with TRBJ2-3; 14 bases align to TRBD2. Per the germline V gene, CDR1 is LNHDA and CDR2 is SQIVND (reference sequence). The CDR3 is made up of 17 amino acids. Trimming cost V 5 bases and J 1 base; bases outside gene matches: 5. CDR3 amino acids: CASSSLGLAGGTDTQYF. In DNA form, the CDR3 reads TGTGCCAGTAGTTCCCTGGGACTAGCGGGAGGCACAGATACGCAGTATTTT. The complete variable domain, with remaining parts taken from reference TRBV19 and TRBJ2-3, reads DGGITQSPKYLFRKEGQNVTLSCEQNLNHDAMYWYRQDPGQGLRLIYYSQIVNDFQKGDIAEGYSVSREKKESFPLTVTSAQKNPTAFYLCASSSLGLAGGTDTQYFGPGTRLTVL.

The V call is TRBV10-3, the J call TRBJ2-1, with 7 nucleotides matching TRBD1. CDR3 size: 14 residues. Germline CDR1 and CDR2: ENHRY and SYGVKD. Trimming cost V 7 bases and J 4 bases; bases outside gene matches: 7. CDR3 region: CAITQDRHYNEQFF. The CDR3, as DNA: TGTGCCATCACCCAGGACAGGCATTACAATGAGCAGTTCTTC.

In nucleotides, the CDR3 is TGTGCCAGCAGCCGGACTAGCAGGTACAATGAGCAGTTCTTC. Translated, it gives CASSRTSRYNEQFF. This chain links TRBV6-4 with TRBJ2-1, with TRBD2 matching over 8 bases. Per the germline V gene, CDR1 is MRHNA and CDR2 is SNTAGT. This CDR3 is built from 14 residues. Losses at the gene ends were 6 bases for V and 4 bases for J; bases not matched to a gene: 5.

There are many counts of this clone. This chain links TRBV7-2 with TRBJ2-1; weak D call: TRBD2 (6 bases). Germline CDR1 reads SGHTA; CDR2 reads FQGNSA. V dropped 1 base and J dropped 4 bases, with 11 bases sitting between them. This CDR3 has 15 amino acids. In nucleotides, the CDR3 is TGTGCCAGCAGCTTAGTTGCGGGGTTATACAATGAGCAGTTCTTC. Translated, it gives CASSLVAGLYNEQFF.

This clone was recorded at least ten times. The chain couples TRBV5-4 to TRBJ1-4, with D possibly TRBD1 on 6 matching bases. V was trimmed by 4 bases and J by 5 bases, leaving 15 bases between them. The CDR3 runs to 15 residues. Germline CDR1 SGHNT, CDR2 YYREEE (reference sequence). CDR3 nucleotides: TGTGCCAGCAGCCCCGGGGGGAGGGGGAATGAAAAACTGTTTTTT. This encodes CASSPGGRGNEKLFF.

V is TRBV7-9 and J is TRBJ2-6; D is perhaps TRBD2 (6 bases). Trimming shortened V by 1 base and J by 0 bases, and 7 bases separated the two germline ends. CDR3 length equals 16 residues. CDR1 and CDR2 (germline): SEHNR, FQNEAQ (reference sequence). The CDR3 nucleotides are TGTGCCAGCAGCTTAGGTAGCGGCTCTGGGGCCAACGTCCTGACTTTC. Protein sequence: CASSLGSGSGANVLTF.

The chain uses TRBV19 and TRBJ1-2, with 8 bases aligning to TRBD1. CDR3 length: 16 amino acids. The trim removed 4 bases at V and 3 bases at J, leaving 10 bases unmatched. In germline, CDR1 is LNHDA, CDR2 SQIVND (reference sequence). CDR3 amino acids: CASSTPQRDRYYGYTF. For the CDR3, the DNA is TGTGCCAGTAGTACCCCCCAGCGGGACAGGTACTATGGCTACACCTTC.

This rearrangement joins TRBV19 to TRBJ2-7; 7 bases agree with TRBD1. CDR3 length: 13 residues. From germline, CDR1 is LNHDA and CDR2 SQIVND (reference sequence). With V trimmed by 6 bases and J by 5 bases, 7 bases remained unmatched. The CDR3 sequence is CASSSGQANEQYF. Written as DNA, the CDR3 is TGTGCCAGTAGCTCCGGACAGGCGAACGAGCAGTACTTC.

CDR3 bases: TGTGCCAGCAGTTATCCGACAGGGGGCGAGCAGTACTTC. It encodes CASSYPTGGEQYF. The V and J genes are TRBV6-5 and TRBJ2-7; 9 bases fit TRBD1. Per germline, CDR1 MNHEY and CDR2 SVGAGI. The CDR3 has 13 amino acids. Losses at the gene ends were 3 bases for V and 6 bases for J; bases not matched to a gene: 3.

The rearrangement uses TRBV4-1 and TRBJ2-7; the D gene is possibly TRBD2 (5 bases). Between the trimmed V and J ends, which lost 1 base and 2 bases, there was a span of 12 bases. CDR3 size: 15 residues. CDR1 and CDR2 (germline): MGHRA, YSYEKL. CDR3 in DNA: TGCGCCAGCAGCCAAGTCCCCACGGGGACCTACGAGCAGTACTTC. It specifies CASSQVPTGTYEQYF.

V gene TRBV28 combines with J gene TRBJ1-2; D unresolved. Germline-derived CDR1 and CDR2 are MDHEN and SYDVKM. The CDR3 spans 16 residues. V was pared by 3 bases and J by 0 bases, with 14 bases between. Here the CDR3 reads CASSFTAVISNYGYTF. The DNA of the CDR3 is TGTGCCAGCAGTTTTACCGCAGTCATTTCTAACTATGGCTACACCTTC.

This chain uses TRBV19 with TRBJ1-5, with D uncertain. Trimming stripped 7 bases from V and 3 bases from J, with 16 bases between. There are 15 residues in the CDR3. Per germline, CDR1 LNHDA and CDR2 SQIVND (reference sequence). The chain's CDR3 is CASISTTGNNQPQHF. Written as DNA, the CDR3 is TGTGCCAGTATTTCGACGACGGGGAACAATCAGCCCCAGCATTTT. Looking up the rest from reference TRBV19 and TRBJ1-5 gives the full variable domain: DGGITQSPKYLFRKEGQNVTLSCEQNLNHDAMYWYRQDPGQGLRLIYYSQIVNDFQKGDIAEGYSVSREKKESFPLTVTSAQKNPTAFYLCASISTTGNNQPQHFGDGTRLSIL.

The rearrangement links TRBV12-3 or TRBV12-4 to TRBJ2-5; 9 nucleotides align to TRBD1. The junction had 6 bases not matched to a gene; V was cut back by 6 bases and J by 7 bases. CDR3 size: 13 residues. The CDR3 sequence: CASRQGQGPTQYF. CDR3 nucleotides: TGTGCCAGCAGACAGGGACAGGGACCGACCCAGTACTTC.